The sample holds many counts of the clone carrying this T cell receptor (beta chain). As yet, its antigen is unknown. This CDR3 spans 14 amino acids. The germline V gene has CDR1 DFQATT and CDR2 SNEGSKA (reference sequence). With 0 bases clipped from V and 3 bases from J, the junction kept 0 bases outside the gene matches. This sample is part of a study of blood T cells in healthy people across ages. Study-level findings and limits: The donors' CMV status was not determined, possibly confounding changes in expanded clonotypes. TCR beta diversity, measured per million T cells, fell in a roughly linear way with age.

Then a second PCR, running roughly 7 to 11 cycles, was carried out with a sample-barcoded 5' primer and a J-beta primer mix. There were at least 3 million CDR3-containing paired-end reads obtained from each sample. TCRdb redid the calling of the 5' RACE reads with MiXCR, one entry per CDR3 protein. The sample carries roughly 860,000 distinct CDR3 sequences, approximately 67% recorded once. Sequencing was performed on blood. This chain links TRBV20-1 with TRBJ2-2; 8 bases are shared with TRBD2. This TCR came from a man aged 25 to 40 in good health. CDR3 amino acids: CSARERGDTGELFF. In DNA, the CDR3 is TGCAGTGCTAGAGAGCGGGGGGACACCGGGGAGCTGTTTTTT.